This T cell receptor (beta chain) was profiled in a study of shared clonotypes between healthy human individuals. Notes on the study in general: Despite large depth, sorted-subset datasets appeared incompletely sequenced. Larger estimated richness was generally recorded for naive subsets relative to memory subsets. All-four-donor shared clonotypes had higher generation probabilities than non-shared clonotypes did.

The CDR3 is 15 amino acids. V was trimmed by 0 bases and J by 2 bases, leaving 12 bases between them. Germline V gene lookup returns CDR1 SGHRS and CDR2 YFSETQ. In the authors' methods: Filtering differed since immunoSEQ provided only junctions, with no quality scores. Method: immunoSEQ multiplex PCR; TCRdb's copy keeps in-frame clones and lacks some. V and J calls and clone size come straight from that table; D and trimming were deduced from the DNA. This sample has some 1 million clones; roughly 70% occur once, and the top ten carry around 1.4%. Regarding this clone: Its cognate antigen is unknown.

The sequence derives from a man aged 18-30 years in good health. Sequencing was performed on memory CD4+ T cells sorted from blood. Stated subset: CD45RA-negative fraction. This chain connects TRBV5-1 to TRBJ2-7, with D perhaps matching TRBD1 (5 bases). The CDR3 spells CASSLVGDSTYEQYF. The CDR3 DNA reads TGCGCCAGCAGCTTGGTTGGAGACAGCACCTACGAGCAGTACTTC.